This T cell receptor (beta chain) derives from a study of shared clonotypes between healthy human individuals. Here immunoSEQ multiplex PCR was the method, and the copy in TCRdb shows in-frame clones only, minus some. Here the sample spans roughly 2.6 million clones, around 94% being singletons. The CDR3 loop spans 9 amino acids. V lost 0 bases to trimming and J lost 16 bases, with 3 bases between them. The germline V gene has CDR1 MGHRA and CDR2 YSYEKL. The TCR was taken from a young man in good health. The chain carries TRBV4-1 and TRBJ1-4; D is uncertain. The sample taken for sequencing was naive CD4+ T cells sorted from blood. Subset given: CD45RA+ positively selected. CDR3 nucleotide sequence: TGCGCCAGCAGCCAAGATAGGTTTTTT. Amino acid sequence: CASSQDRFF.